The text below deals with one T cell receptor beta chain. The antigen is not known. This sample was taken from a study of T cells after yellow fever vaccination. This CDR3 is 15 amino acids long. CDR1 and CDR2 from the germline V gene are SGHNT and YYREEE (reference sequence). Trimming took 4 bases from V and 7 from J, leaving 17 bases between them. Findings and caveats of the study: Post-booster samples contained most primary-vaccination clones (about 95% CD4, 88% CD8). Though weaker, the secondary response peaked faster, on day 5 versus 15.

It was through 5'RACE template switching that TCR cDNA was made, with a universal primer site and UMIs added. TCRdb re-called the 5' RACE reads through MiXCR, storing one row per CDR3 protein. The table has some 400,000 distinct CDR3 sequences, roughly a sixth seen once. V gene TRBV5-4 combines with J gene TRBJ2-2; D might be TRBD1 or TRBD2, each matching 5 bases. The sequence was obtained from a man aged 18-30 years who received the YFV17D yellow fever vaccine. Sample: PBMCs, taken before the yellow fever booster vaccination. CDR3: CASSLPGTLGGELFF. CDR3 in DNA: TGTGCCAGCAGCCTGCCCGGGACCCTCGGCGGGGAGCTGTTTTTT.